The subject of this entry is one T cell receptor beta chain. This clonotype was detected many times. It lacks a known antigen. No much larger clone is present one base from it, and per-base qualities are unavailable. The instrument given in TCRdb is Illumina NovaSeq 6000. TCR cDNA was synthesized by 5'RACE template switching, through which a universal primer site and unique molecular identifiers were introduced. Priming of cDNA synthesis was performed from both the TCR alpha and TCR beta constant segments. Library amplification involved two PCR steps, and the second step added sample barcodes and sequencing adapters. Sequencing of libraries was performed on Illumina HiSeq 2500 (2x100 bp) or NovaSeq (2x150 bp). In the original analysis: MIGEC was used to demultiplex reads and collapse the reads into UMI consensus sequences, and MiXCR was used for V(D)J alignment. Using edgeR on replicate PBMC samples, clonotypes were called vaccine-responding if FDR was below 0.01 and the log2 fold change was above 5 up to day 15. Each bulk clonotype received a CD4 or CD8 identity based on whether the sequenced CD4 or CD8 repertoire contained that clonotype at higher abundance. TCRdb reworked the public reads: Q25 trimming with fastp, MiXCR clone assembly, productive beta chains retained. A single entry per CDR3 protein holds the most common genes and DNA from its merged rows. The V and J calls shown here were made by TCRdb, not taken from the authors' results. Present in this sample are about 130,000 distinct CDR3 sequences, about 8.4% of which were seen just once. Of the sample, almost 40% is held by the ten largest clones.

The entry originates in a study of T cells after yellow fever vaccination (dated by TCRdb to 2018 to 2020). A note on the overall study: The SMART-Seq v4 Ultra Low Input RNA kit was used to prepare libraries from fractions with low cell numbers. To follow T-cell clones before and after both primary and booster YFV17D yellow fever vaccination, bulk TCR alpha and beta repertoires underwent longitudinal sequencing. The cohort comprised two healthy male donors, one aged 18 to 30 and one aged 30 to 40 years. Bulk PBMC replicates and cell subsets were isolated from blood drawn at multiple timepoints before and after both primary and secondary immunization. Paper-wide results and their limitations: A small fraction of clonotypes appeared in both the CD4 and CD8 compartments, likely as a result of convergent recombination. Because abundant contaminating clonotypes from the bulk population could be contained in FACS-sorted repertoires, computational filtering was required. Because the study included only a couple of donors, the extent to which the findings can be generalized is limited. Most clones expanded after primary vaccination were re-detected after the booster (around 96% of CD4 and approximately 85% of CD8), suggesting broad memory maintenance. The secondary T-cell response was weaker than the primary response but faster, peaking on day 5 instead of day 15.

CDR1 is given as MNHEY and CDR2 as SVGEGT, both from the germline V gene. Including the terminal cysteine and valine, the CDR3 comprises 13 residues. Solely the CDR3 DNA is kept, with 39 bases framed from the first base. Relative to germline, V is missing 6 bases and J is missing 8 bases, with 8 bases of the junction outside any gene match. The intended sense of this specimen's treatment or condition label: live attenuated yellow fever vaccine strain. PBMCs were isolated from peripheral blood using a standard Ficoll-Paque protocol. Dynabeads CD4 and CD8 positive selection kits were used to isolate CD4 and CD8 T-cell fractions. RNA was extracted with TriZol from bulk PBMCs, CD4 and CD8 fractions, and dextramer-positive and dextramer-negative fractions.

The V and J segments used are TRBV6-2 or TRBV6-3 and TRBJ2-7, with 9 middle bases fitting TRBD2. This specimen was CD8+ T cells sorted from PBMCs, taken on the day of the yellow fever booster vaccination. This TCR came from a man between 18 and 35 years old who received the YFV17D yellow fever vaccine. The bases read TGTGCCAGCAGCTGGGGTACTAGCGGGCAGCAGTACGTC. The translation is CASSWGTSGQQYV.